One and the same sample provided the 23 T cell receptor beta chains below, sequenced in a study of OX40 agonist ivuxolimab in advanced cancers. This table comes from immunoSEQ multiplex PCR, and its TCRdb copy is limited to in-frame clones, with some not included. The table records approximately 60,000 clones, 85% to 95% of them present only once. Here the sequenced sample was CD4+ or CD8+ T cells sorted from blood, taken in a trial of the OX40 agonist ivuxolimab. The origin of the receptors is an adult with an advanced solid tumor such as melanoma, head and neck, liver or kidney cancer.

This clone was detected only once. The CDR3 DNA sequence: TGTGCCAGCAGTTGGCGGATACAAGAGACCCAGTACTTC. The encoded protein is CASSWRIQETQYF. The rearrangement links TRBV5-4 to TRBJ2-5; D is undetermined. Germline V CDR1 and CDR2: SGHNT, YYREEE (reference sequence). The CDR3 contains 13 residues. V gave up 5 bases and J gave up 2 bases, with 10 bases separating them.

The rearrangement joins TRBV21-1 to TRBJ2-3; the table names TRBD2, a call not compared with the DNA. TRBV21-1 is flagged as a pseudogene. CDR3 size: 16 residues. The CDR3 sequence: CASSKGTSGSTDTQYF. CDR3 sequence (DNA): TGTGCCAGCAGCAAAGGTACTAGCGGGAGCACAGATACGCAGTATTTT.

The chain couples TRBV4-3 to TRBJ1-2, with TRBD1 identical over 7 bases. The ends lost 4 bases at V and 4 bases at J; junction bases unmatched: 12. This CDR3 contains 16 residues. Germline V gene sequence: CDR1 LGHNA, CDR2 YSLEER. CDR3 DNA sequence: TGCGCCAGCAGCCGAGGGGACAGAACTCGGACCTATGGCTACACCTTC. It specifies CASSRGDRTRTYGYTF.

The rearrangement uses TRBV6-5 and TRBJ2-3; 7 bases are shared with TRBD1. The CDR3 sequence is 13 residues long. Germline loops: CDR1 MNHEY, CDR2 SVGAGI. V trimming: 5 bases; J trimming: 7 bases; junction bases outside the gene matches: 6. CDR3 coding DNA: TGTGCCAGCAGTCGACAGGGTTTACATACGCAGTATTTT. Translation: CASSRQGLHTQYF.

The V gene is TRBV5-4, the J gene TRBJ2-5; 9 bases match TRBD2. The CDR3 consists of 15 residues. V shed 2 bases and J 2 bases; nucleotides not matched to a gene: 4. Germline values: CDR1 SGHNT, CDR2 YYREEE (reference sequence). This CDR3 is CASSFSGSGQETQYF. CDR3 DNA: TGTGCCAGCAGCTTTAGCGGGAGCGGACAAGAGACCCAGTACTTC.

The rearrangement links TRBV7-2 to TRBJ2-5, with 12 bases that match TRBD2. The V segment lost 0 bases and the J segment 5 bases; nucleotides outside the gene matches: 7. The length of the CDR3 is 17 residues. Germline V gene data show CDR1 as SGHTA and CDR2 as FQGNSA. The CDR3 sequence is CASSLARLAGEWETQYF. The CDR3 nucleotides read TGTGCCAGCAGCTTAGCGCGACTAGCGGGAGAGTGGGAGACCCAGTACTTC.

V usage is TRBV7-9 and J usage is TRBJ2-7; the D gene is possibly TRBD2 (6 bases). Germline values: CDR1 SEHNR, CDR2 FQNEAQ (reference sequence). The germline V and J ends were trimmed by 0 bases and 2 bases, with 14 bases remaining between them. This CDR3 comprises 16 residues. CDR3 residues: CASSLALGREAYEQYF. The CDR3 bases are TGTGCCAGCAGCTTAGCGTTGGGCAGGGAGGCCTACGAGCAGTACTTC.

The chain uses TRBV14 and TRBJ2-3; no firm D call. The CDR3 has 12 amino acids. Trimming stripped 2 bases from V and 5 bases from J, with 5 bases between. CDR1 is SGHDN and CDR2 is FVKESK in the germline V gene. The CDR3 here is CASSQLRDTQYF. The CDR3 DNA reads TGTGCCAGCAGCCAATTACGAGATACGCAGTATTTT.

This chain links TRBV2 with TRBJ2-1; maybe TRBD2 (6 bases). Germline CDR1 and CDR2: SNHLY and FYNNEI. This CDR3 is built from 13 residues. Trimming removed 11 bases at V and 2 bases at J, with 13 bases between. Here the CDR3 DNA reads TGTGCCTTGCGGGACGGGACCTACAATGAGCAGTTCTTC. It is translated as CALRDGTYNEQFF. Full variable domain (remainder filled in from reference TRBV2 and TRBJ2-1): EPEVTQTPSHQVTQMGQEVILRCVPISNHLYFYWYRQILGQKVEFLVSFYNNEISEKSEIFDDQFSVERPDGSNFTLKIRSTKLEDSAMYFCALRDGTYNEQFFGPGTRLTVL.

The DNA for the CDR3 is TGTGCCAGCAGTGAATTCAGGACAGCCTACGAGCAGTACTTC. This encodes CASSEFRTAYEQYF. The chain combines TRBV6-1 with TRBJ2-7; maybe TRBD1 (6 bases). Trimming removed 2 bases from V and 2 bases from J, with 10 bases in between. Germline CDR1 is MNHNS and CDR2 is SASEGT. The CDR3 covers 14 residues.

The rearrangement joins TRBV15 to TRBJ2-1; the match to TRBD2 covers 11 bases. Germline CDR1 is LNHNV and CDR2 is YYDKDF (reference sequence). CDR3 length: 18 amino acids. V was pared by 0 bases and J by 6 bases, with 10 bases of the junction left unmatched. The CDR3 DNA sequence: TGTGCCACCAGCAGAGATATAACTAGCGGGAGAAGAGGCAATGAGCAGTTCTTC. It yields the protein CATSRDITSGRRGNEQFF. Full variable domain (rest looked up from reference TRBV15 and TRBJ2-1): DAMVIQNPRYQVTQFGKPVTLSCSQTLNHNVMYWYQQKSSQAPKLLFHYYDKDFNNEADTPDNFQSRRPNTSFCFLDIRSPGLGDTAMYLCATSRDITSGRRGNEQFFGPGTRLTVL.

The CDR3 is CASSDGTGDSEQYF. For the CDR3, the DNA is TGTGCCAGCAGCGACGGGACAGGGGATAGCGAGCAGTACTTC. The chain employs TRBV16 and TRBJ2-7, with TRBD1 matching over 10 bases. The germline V gene encodes CDR1 KGHSY and CDR2 FQNENV. The ends lost 5 bases at V and 6 bases at J; junction bases unmatched: 7. There are 14 residues in the CDR3.

The rearrangement links TRBV12-5 to TRBJ2-5; D not resolved. The CDR3 consists of 13 residues. Germline lookup yields CDR1 LGHNT and CDR2 FRNRAP. The V gene lost 5 bases and the J gene lost 4 bases, with 11 bases spanning the gap. This CDR3 reads CASGRVLGETQYF. The CDR3 region has the DNA TGTGCTAGTGGTCGGGTCCTGGGAGAGACCCAGTACTTC.

V is TRBV27 and J is TRBJ2-1; 9 nucleotides align to TRBD2. This CDR3 is built from 15 residues. V lost 7 bases to trimming and J lost 6 bases; unmatched junction nucleotides: 10. Germline V lookup: CDR1 MNHEY, CDR2 SMNVEV (reference sequence). The CDR3 DNA reads TGTGCCAGCAACTCCGGACTAGCGCCAGTCAATGAGCAGTTCTTC. Amino acid sequence: CASNSGLAPVNEQFF.

The chain recombines TRBV30 with TRBJ1-4, with TRBD1 matching 7 bases. V lost 0 bases and J lost 0; bases outside the gene matches: 10. Germline CDR1 and CDR2: GTSNPN and SVGIG (reference sequence). The length of the CDR3 is 18 residues. The CDR3 reads CAWSVLPGQTPTNEKLFF. The CDR3 DNA reads TGTGCCTGGAGTGTACTTCCGGGACAGACACCAACTAATGAAAAACTGTTTTTT.

Written as DNA, the CDR3 is TGCAGCGCCGACCCGGGACACGGTCTCTTGGGGAAAAACATTCAGTACTTC. Encoded protein: CSADPGHGLLGKNIQYF. The J gene is TRBJ2-4, the V gene TRBV29-1, with a possible D match to TRBD1 (6 bases). The CDR3 has 17 amino acids. V was pared by 7 bases and J by 4 bases, with 26 bases between. Germline V lookup: CDR1 SQVTM, CDR2 ANQGSEA. Full variable domain (remainder filled in from reference TRBV29-1 and TRBJ2-4): SAVISQKPSRDICQRGTSLTIQCQVDSQVTMMFWYRQQPGQSLTLIATANQGSEATYESGFVIDKFPISRPNLTFSTLTVSNMSPEDSSIYLCSADPGHGLLGKNIQYFGAGTRLSVL.

This chain joins TRBV20-1 and TRBJ2-2, with unresolved D. Germline V CDR1 and CDR2: DFQATT, SNEGSKA (reference sequence). This CDR3 comprises 11 residues. V gave up 4 bases and J gave up 6 bases, with 6 bases separating them. The CDR3 coding sequence is TGCAGTGCTATCTTCTCCGGGGAGCTGTTTTTT. This codes for CSAIFSGELFF.

The chain combines TRBV4-2 with TRBJ2-7; 7 bases are a match to TRBD1. This CDR3 is built from 17 residues. CDR1 and CDR2 (germline): LGHNA, YNFKEQ. With V trimmed by 1 base and J by 4 bases, 13 bases remained unmatched. CDR3 loop: CASSQVPLDRLKYEQYF. The CDR3, as DNA: TGTGCCAGCAGCCAAGTCCCGTTGGACAGGTTAAAGTACGAGCAGTACTTC.

CDR3 in amino acids: CASSPRALPNTEAFF. CDR3 nucleotides: TGTGCCAGCAGCCCAAGGGCGCTACCCAACACTGAAGCTTTCTTT. The chain recombines TRBV11-2 with TRBJ1-1; D gene uncertain. V lost 5 bases and J lost 2, with 15 bases in between. This CDR3 contains 15 residues. The germline CDR1 and CDR2 sequences are SGHAT and FQNNGV.

This sequence joins TRBV7-2 and TRBJ2-3; 14 nucleotides align to TRBD2. Germline loops: CDR1 SGHTA, CDR2 FQGNSA. The CDR3 consists of 18 residues. V gave up 5 bases and J gave up 4 bases; unmatched junction bases: 11. DNA of the CDR3: TGTGCCAGCAGCCTCCACGCCGGGACTAGCGGGAGTGCAGATACGCAGTATTTT. Its protein is CASSLHAGTSGSADTQYF.

The CDR3 sequence: CASSYSGKGYNEQFF. As DNA, the CDR3 is TGTGCCAGCAGTTACTCCGGGAAGGGCTACAATGAGCAGTTCTTC. V is TRBV6-5 and J is TRBJ2-1; maybe TRBD2 (5 bases). The germline CDR1 and CDR2 sequences are MNHEY and SVGAGI. This CDR3 contains 15 residues. Trimming stripped 0 bases from V and 3 bases from J, with 9 bases between.

J is TRBJ2-3 and V is TRBV18, with D hard to call. Trimming removed 1 base at V and 2 bases at J, with 13 bases between. CDR3 length: 16 residues. Germline V gives CDR1 KGHSH, CDR2 LQKENI. The CDR3, as DNA: TGTGCCAGCTCACCACTCCAGGTGGGGAACACAGATACGCAGTATTTT. It translates to CASSPLQVGNTDTQYF.

The V and J genes are TRBV11-3 and TRBJ2-2, with D uncertain. The germline gives CDR1 SGHNT, CDR2 YENEEA. This CDR3 is built from 12 residues. Trimming removed 4 bases from V and 7 bases from J, with 7 bases in between. CDR3 coding DNA: TGTGCCAGCAGCTATCCTGGCGGGGAGCTGTTTTTT. This codes for CASSYPGGELFF.